Following are 29 T cell receptor beta chains from one sample sequenced in a study of PD-1 blockade in classical Hodgkin lymphoma. Produced via immunoSEQ multiplex PCR; TCRdb's table is partial and in-frame only. The sample contains roughly 7,200 clones, around four fifths of which appear only once. There was relapse after autologous stem cell transplantation in every patient, and there was variation in brentuximab vedotin exposure. Isolation of CD4+ T cells from thawed PBMCs was performed by magnetic negative selection. The sequences come from CD4+ T cells from blood, collected at baseline. The receptors derive from a human donor with classical Hodgkin lymphoma.

This sequence joins TRBV6-1 and TRBJ2-5, with 7 bases that match TRBD1. Germline V gene data show CDR1 as MNHNS and CDR2 as SASEGT. The V segment lost 4 bases and the J segment 5 bases; nucleotides outside the gene matches: 7. The CDR3 is 14 residues long. CDR3 coding DNA: TGTGCCAGCAGTGGTCTTGTCAGGGGGGAGACCCAGTACTTC. The encoded protein is CASSGLVRGETQYF.

This chain joins TRBV27 and TRBJ2-7; no firm D call. Trimming left V 3 bases short and J 0 bases short, with 12 bases between. The CDR3 contains 15 residues. The germline V gene has CDR1 MNHEY and CDR2 SMNVEV (reference sequence). The CDR3: CASSFGSTDSYEQYF. The CDR3 DNA is TGTGCCAGCAGTTTTGGATCCACCGACTCCTACGAGCAGTACTTC.

The rearrangement joins TRBV18 to TRBJ2-1; tentatively, D is TRBD1 (6 bases). Germline values: CDR1 KGHSH, CDR2 LQKENI. V lost 6 bases, J lost 1 base, and 13 bases lay in between. CDR3 length: 15 amino acids. CDR3 DNA sequence: TGTGCCAGCTCCCAGGGGCTAGGTTCCTACAATGAGCAGTTCTTC. Its translation is CASSQGLGSYNEQFF.

There are a few counts of this clone. The chain is built from TRBV28 and TRBJ2-7; D possibly matches TRBD1 or TRBD2 (5 bases each). Between the trimmed V and J ends, which lost 2 bases and 9 bases, there was a span of 11 bases. CDR1 is MDHEN and CDR2 is SYDVKM in the germline V gene. The CDR3 is 12 residues long. Here the CDR3 DNA reads TGTGCCAGCAGTTTACGAGGGGCGGGGCAGTACGTC. It yields the protein CASSLRGAGQYV.

This chain uses TRBV11-2 with TRBJ1-2; weak D call: TRBD1 (5 bases). The germline V and J ends were trimmed by 5 bases and 8 bases, with 24 bases remaining between them. CDR3 length: 16 residues. Per germline, CDR1 SGHAT and CDR2 FQNNGV. The CDR3 nucleotides read TGTGCCAGCAGCCTAACAGACCGGGGTTGGGGCGGAGGCTACACCTTC. This encodes CASSLTDRGWGGGYTF. Based on the CDR3 plus reference TRBV11-2 and TRBJ1-2, the full variable domain is EAGVAQSPRYKIIEKRQSVAFWCNPISGHATLYWYQQILGQGPKLLIQFQNNGVVDDSQLPKDRFSAERLKGVDSTLKIQPAKLEDSAVYLCASSLTDRGWGGGYTFGSGTRLTVV.

A few counts support this clone. J is TRBJ2-7 and V is TRBV5-6; 8 bases map to TRBD2. The junction had 11 bases not matched to a gene; V was cut back by 3 bases and J by 6 bases. This CDR3 contains 15 residues. Germline CDR1 SGHDT, CDR2 YYEEEE. CDR3 sequence reads: CASSSSGRTLGEQYF. Here the CDR3 DNA reads TGTGCCAGCAGCTCAAGCGGGAGAACCCTTGGCGAGCAGTACTTC.

The rearrangement joins TRBV11-2 to TRBJ1-1; 10 nucleotides match TRBD1. Losses at the gene ends were 4 bases for V and 1 base for J; bases not matched to a gene: 6. Germline CDR1 SGHAT, CDR2 FQNNGV. There are 16 residues in the CDR3. The CDR3 spells CASSYRTGGSNTEAFF. The CDR3 DNA reads as TGTGCCAGCAGCTACCGGACAGGGGGTTCGAACACTGAAGCTTTCTTT.

This sequence joins TRBV27 and TRBJ2-5; no clear D gene. Germline-derived CDR1 and CDR2 are MNHEY and SMNVEV (reference sequence). Trimming shortened V by 6 bases and J by 5 bases, and 19 bases separated the two germline ends. This CDR3 has 15 amino acids. CDR3 DNA sequence: TGTGCCAGCAGACGGCTCCCCCATGGGCGGGAGACCCAGTACTTC. It yields the protein CASRRLPHGRETQYF.

The V call is TRBV6-5, the J call TRBJ1-5; D is possibly TRBD1 (5 bases). The CDR3 runs 15 residues. V was shortened by 2 bases and J by 5 bases, with 13 bases between the two germline ends. The V gene's germline CDR1 is MNHEY and CDR2 SVGAGI. As DNA, the CDR3 is TGTGCCAGCAGTTACACATCAGGGACGGATCAGCCCCAGCATTTT. Amino acids: CASSYTSGTDQPQHF.

The table lists this clone with a few counts. The chain recombines TRBV5-4 with TRBJ2-7; D is tentatively TRBD1 or TRBD2 (6 bases each). The CDR3 is made up of 16 amino acids. With 2 bases removed from V and 0 bases from J, the gap between germline ends came to 15 bases. Germline V gene sequence: CDR1 SGHNT, CDR2 YYREEE (reference sequence). Here the CDR3 reads CASSFLAYRDSYEQYF. For the CDR3, the DNA is TGTGCCAGCAGCTTCCTAGCGTACAGGGACTCCTACGAGCAGTACTTC. Full variable domain (outside the CDR3, taken from reference TRBV5-4 and TRBJ2-7): ETGVTQSPTHLIKTRGQQVTLRCSSQSGHNTVSWYQQALGQGPQFIFQYYREEENGRGNFPPRFSGLQFPNYSSELNVNALELDDSALYLCASSFLAYRDSYEQYFGPGTRLTVT.

The gene calls are TRBV4-1 and TRBJ2-5, with D perhaps matching TRBD1 or TRBD2 (6 bases each). With 4 bases removed from V and 0 bases from J, the gap between germline ends came to 12 bases. Germline loops: CDR1 MGHRA, CDR2 YSYEKL. The CDR3 runs to 15 residues. The CDR3: CASSRPGAYQETQYF. CDR3 sequence (DNA): TGCGCCAGCAGCCGCCCGGGGGCGTACCAAGAGACCCAGTACTTC.

This clone appeared a single time. The J gene is TRBJ2-7, the V gene TRBV4-1; D remains ambiguous. V was cut by 5 bases and J by 4 bases, with 15 bases left in between. CDR1 is MGHRA and CDR2 is YSYEKL in the germline V gene. CDR3 length equals 14 residues. This CDR3 is CASSSRTGFYEQYF. CDR3 in DNA: TGCGCCAGCAGCTCCCGGACGGGTTTTTACGAGCAGTACTTC.

This rearrangement joins TRBV15 to TRBJ2-4; 8 positions match TRBD1. Germline trimming cut 0 bases from V and 6 bases from J; bases unmatched to any gene: 10. Germline V CDR1 and CDR2: LNHNV, YYDKDF (reference sequence). There are 17 residues in the CDR3. CDR3 DNA: TGTGCCACCAGCAGAGATATGGACAGGGTTGTAGGAAACATTCAGTACTTC. It yields the protein CATSRDMDRVVGNIQYF.

Comments on this clone: One end of the junction varies from germline; a read error may be responsible. This sequence joins TRBV7-2 and TRBJ2-7, with TRBD2 identical over 7 bases. This CDR3 contains 14 residues. Per the germline V gene, CDR1 is SGHTA and CDR2 is FQGNSA. CDR3 bases: TGTGCCAGCACCTTAGCGGGTTCCTCCTACGAGCAGTACTTC. It codes for CASTLAGSSYEQYF.

The chain links TRBV5-1 to TRBJ1-1, with D possibly TRBD1 on 5 matching bases. V was clipped by 0 bases and J by 3 bases, with 9 bases between them. CDR3 length equals 14 residues. Germline values: CDR1 SGHRS, CDR2 YFSETQ. CDR3 sequence: CASSLAIRDTEAFF. The DNA for the CDR3 is TGCGCCAGCAGCTTGGCCATCAGGGACACTGAAGCTTTCTTT.

J is TRBJ2-1 and V is TRBV4-1; 10 nucleotides align to TRBD1. The J segment lost 8 bases and the V segment lost 5 bases, leaving 9 bases of the junction unmatched. The germline gives CDR1 MGHRA, CDR2 YSYEKL. The CDR3 extends over 15 amino acids. The CDR3 DNA sequence: TGCGCCAGCAGCTACCGGGACAGGGGCTGGGATGAGCAGTTCTTC. Protein sequence: CASSYRDRGWDEQFF.

V usage is TRBV27 and J usage is TRBJ2-3; D is unclear. Germline V lookup: CDR1 MNHEY, CDR2 SMNVEV (reference sequence). Between the trimmed V and J ends, which lost 5 bases and 5 bases, there was a span of 2 bases. The CDR3 length is 10 residues. This CDR3 reads CASSGDTQYF. DNA of the CDR3: TGTGCCAGCAGTGGAGATACGCAGTATTTT.

The chain has TRBV9 and TRBJ1-1, with D uncertain. This CDR3 is 11 amino acids long. V was cut by 3 bases and J by 8 bases, with 8 bases left in between. Germline lookup yields CDR1 SGDLS and CDR2 YYNGEE. The CDR3 DNA is TGTGCCAGCAGCGCCGATACCGAAGCTTTCTTT. As protein: CASSADTEAFF.

The count of this clone is one. V is TRBV5-4 and J is TRBJ2-2, with TRBD2 identical over 7 bases. V dropped 9 bases and J dropped 6; count of bases not matched to a gene: 11. This CDR3 region has 14 residues. The V gene's germline CDR1 is SGHNT and CDR2 YYREEE (reference sequence). CDR3 bases: TGTGCCACTTCCGGGACTAAGCGCGCCGGGGAGCTGTTTTTT. Protein: CATSGTKRAGELFF.

This chain uses TRBV2 with TRBJ2-7, with 11 bases identical to TRBD2. CDR3 length: 17 amino acids. With 3 bases clipped from V and 1 base from J, the junction kept 8 bases outside the gene matches. CDR1 is SNHLY, CDR2 FYNNEI, per germline. In nucleotides, the CDR3 is TGTGCCAGCAGTGATTTACTAGCGGGAGATGATTCCTACGAGCAGTACTTC. It specifies CASSDLLAGDDSYEQYF.

This clone was seen more than once but under ten times. The junction and the germline gene differ at one end; a read error may be behind it. The chain uses TRBV7-7 and TRBJ2-7; TRBD1 matches at 8 bases. CDR1 and CDR2 from the germline V gene are SSHAT and FNYEAQ (reference sequence). The CDR3 is made up of 17 amino acids. CDR3 amino acids: CASSRSKGQADLYEQYF. For the CDR3, the DNA is TGTGCTAGCAGCCGCTCAAAGGGACAGGCCGACCTCTACGAGCAGTACTTC.

The chain carries TRBV7-2 and TRBJ2-3; 11 bases agree with TRBD2. The CDR3 consists of 18 residues. V lost 4 bases and J lost 0; bases outside the gene matches: 9. Germline CDR1 SGHTA, CDR2 FQGNSA. The CDR3 protein is CASSSGVLAGGSTDTQYF. In DNA, the CDR3 is TGTGCCAGCAGCTCAGGGGTGCTAGCGGGGGGTAGCACAGATACGCAGTATTTT.

The genes are TRBV9 and TRBJ2-5; the match to TRBD2 covers 12 bases. CDR1 is SGDLS and CDR2 is YYNGEE in the germline V gene. CDR3 length equals 17 residues. V dropped 3 bases and J dropped 2; count of bases not matched to a gene: 8. The CDR3 nucleotides are TGTGCCAGCAGCGCCTTCGGACTAGCGGGGCCACAAGAGACCCAGTACTTC. Translation gives CASSAFGLAGPQETQYF.

The chain combines TRBV2 with TRBJ2-1, with a tentative D call TRBD1 (5 bases). V was pared by 7 bases and J by 4 bases, with 8 bases between. The CDR3 runs to 12 residues. Germline V gene lookup returns CDR1 SNHLY and CDR2 FYNNEI. CDR3 bases: TGTGCCAGCACGGACACATACAATGAGCAGTTCTTC. This sequence encodes CASTDTYNEQFF.

The CDR3 loop reads CASNEGPPYEQYF. CDR3 nucleotide sequence: TGTGCCAGCAACGAAGGACCGCCTTACGAGCAGTACTTC. J is TRBJ2-5 and V is TRBV2; no reliable D call. The end of the DNA aligns better with TRBJ2-7, so the J call may be wrong. From germline, CDR1 is SNHLY and CDR2 FYNNEI. The CDR3 is 13 residues long.

To note about this clone: One junction end disagrees with the germline gene, perhaps due to a read error. The chain combines TRBV5-1 with TRBJ2-1; D may be TRBD2 (6 bases). Germline V gene lookup returns CDR1 SGHRS and CDR2 YFSETQ. The CDR3 runs to 16 residues. The CDR3 coding sequence is TGCGCCAGCACCTTGGGGGGACCAAGCTCCTACAATGAGCAGTTCTTC. It is translated as CASTLGGPSSYNEQFF.

The chain is built from TRBV19 and TRBJ1-1; D remains ambiguous. The V and J ends lost 3 bases and 11 bases respectively, with 13 bases between them. There are 12 residues in the CDR3. CDR1 is LNHDA, CDR2 SQIVND, per germline (reference sequence). CDR3 residues: CASSIRLGDAFF. The CDR3 bases are TGTGCCAGTAGTATTCGACTCGGGGATGCTTTCTTT.

V is TRBV6-1 and J is TRBJ2-4, with 13 bases matching TRBD2. Germline CDR1 is MNHNS and CDR2 is SASEGT. The CDR3 has 17 amino acids. V was pared by 5 bases and J by 0 bases, with 4 bases of the junction left unmatched. Written as DNA, the CDR3 is TGTGCCAGCAGTAAAGGGACTAGCGGGGTAGCCAAAAACATTCAGTACTTC. Encoded protein: CASSKGTSGVAKNIQYF.

The chain employs TRBV7-2 and TRBJ2-2, with TRBD1 identical over 9 bases. CDR1 is SGHTA, CDR2 FQGNSA, per germline. V shed 1 base, J shed 5 bases, and the junction held 2 bases outside the gene matches. This CDR3 is 15 amino acids long. CDR3 nucleotide sequence: TGTGCCAGCAGCTTAGGGGACAGGGCTACCGGGGAGCTGTTTTTT. Its protein product is CASSLGDRATGELFF. The variable domain in full, completed from reference TRBV7-2 and TRBJ2-2, reads GAGVSQSPSNKVTEKGKDVELRCDPISGHTALYWYRQSLGQGLEFLIYFQGNSAPDKSGLPSDRFSAERTGGSVSTLTIQRTQQEDSAVYLCASSLGDRATGELFFGEGSRLTVL.